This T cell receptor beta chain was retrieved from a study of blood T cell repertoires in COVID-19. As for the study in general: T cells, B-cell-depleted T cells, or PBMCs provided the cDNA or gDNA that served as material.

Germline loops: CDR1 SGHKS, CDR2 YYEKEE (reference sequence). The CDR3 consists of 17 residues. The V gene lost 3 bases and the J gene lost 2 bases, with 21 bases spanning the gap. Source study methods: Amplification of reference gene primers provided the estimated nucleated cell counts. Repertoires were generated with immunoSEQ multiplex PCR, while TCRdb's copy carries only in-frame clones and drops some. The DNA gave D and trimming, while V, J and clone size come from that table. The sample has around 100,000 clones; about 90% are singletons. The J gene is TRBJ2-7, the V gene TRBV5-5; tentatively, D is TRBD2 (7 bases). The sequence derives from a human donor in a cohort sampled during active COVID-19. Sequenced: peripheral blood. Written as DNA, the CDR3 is TGTGCCAGCAGCTCGGGGGGTGTCAGGGGCCAAACCTACGAGCAGTACTTC. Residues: CASSSGGVRGQTYEQYF.